The 2 T cell receptor beta chains given below trace back to one sample, sequenced in a study of patients and donors after allogeneic stem cell transplantation. Using its own MiXCR run on the RT-PCR reads, TCRdb lists one record per CDR3 protein. The table has about a million distinct CDR3 sequences, more than 15% seen once. What was sequenced was blood, either unsorted or a sorted T cell fraction (not recorded which). The receptors shown here come from a human donor who was either an allogeneic HSCT recipient or a stem cell or donor lymphocyte infusion donor (not recorded which). It is not recorded whose cells these are; they may come from a transplant donor.

This clonotype was seen only a few times. The genes are TRBV9 and TRBJ2-1; tentative D call: TRBD1 (5 bases). The germline gives CDR1 SGDLS, CDR2 YYNGEE. The V end lost 0 bases, the J end lost 6 bases, and 16 bases lay between the germline ends. CDR3 length equals 16 residues. The CDR3 region is CASSVGSQGPTNEQFF. The CDR3 DNA is TGTGCCAGCAGCGTAGGATCTCAGGGTCCCACCAATGAGCAGTTCTTC. Full variable domain (outside the CDR3, taken from reference TRBV9 and TRBJ2-1): DSGVTQTPKHLITATGQRVTLRCSPRSGDLSVYWYQQSLDQGLQFLIQYYNGEERAKGNILERFSAQQFPDLHSELNLSSLELGDSALYFCASSVGSQGPTNEQFFGPGTRLTVL.

This clonotype was recorded once. The chain is built from TRBV28 and TRBJ1-3, with D perhaps TRBD1 (6 bases). Germline V gene lookup returns CDR1 MDHEN and CDR2 SYDVKM. The CDR3 consists of 17 residues. The V end was cut by 6 bases, the J end by 0 bases, with 18 bases between. The CDR3 is CASRDTRGMSSGNTIYF. CDR3 in DNA: TGTGCCAGCAGAGATACGAGGGGGATGAGCTCTGGAAACACCATATATTTT. The variable domain in full, completed from reference TRBV28 and TRBJ1-3, reads DVKVTQSSRYLVKRTGEKVFLECVQDMDHENMFWYRQDPGLGLRLIYFSYDVKMKEKGDIPEGYSVSREKKERFSLILESASTNQTSMYLCASRDTRGMSSGNTIYFGEGSWLTVV.